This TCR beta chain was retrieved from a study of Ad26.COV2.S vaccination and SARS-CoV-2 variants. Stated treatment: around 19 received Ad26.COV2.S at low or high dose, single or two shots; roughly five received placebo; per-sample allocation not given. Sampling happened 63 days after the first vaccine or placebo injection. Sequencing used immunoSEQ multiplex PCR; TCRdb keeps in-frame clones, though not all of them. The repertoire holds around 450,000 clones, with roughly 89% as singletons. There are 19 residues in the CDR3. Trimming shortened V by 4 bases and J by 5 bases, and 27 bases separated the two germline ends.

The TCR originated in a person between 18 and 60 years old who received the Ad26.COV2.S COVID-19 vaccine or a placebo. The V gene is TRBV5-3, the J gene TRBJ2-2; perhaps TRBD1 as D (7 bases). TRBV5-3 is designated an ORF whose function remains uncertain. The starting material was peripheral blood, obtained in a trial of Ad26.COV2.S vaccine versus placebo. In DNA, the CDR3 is TGTGCCAGAAGCACCCGAGTTGGGGGAGACAGGGAGGATACCGGGGAGCTGTTTTTT. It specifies CARSTRVGGDREDTGELFF.